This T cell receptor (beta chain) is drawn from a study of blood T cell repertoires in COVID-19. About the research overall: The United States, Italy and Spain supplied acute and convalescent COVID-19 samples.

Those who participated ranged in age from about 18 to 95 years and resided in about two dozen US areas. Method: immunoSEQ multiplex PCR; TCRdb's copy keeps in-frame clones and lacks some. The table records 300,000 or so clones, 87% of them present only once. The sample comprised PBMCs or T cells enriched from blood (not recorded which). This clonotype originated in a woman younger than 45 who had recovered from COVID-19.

The CDR3 sequence is CASRYYSGVQTQYF. The CDR3 DNA reads TGTGCCAGCAGGTATTACTCAGGGGTCCAGACCCAGTACTTC. This rearrangement joins TRBV2 to TRBJ2-5; D possibly corresponds to TRBD1 (6 bases). This CDR3 spans 14 amino acids. V was pared by 6 bases and J by 6 bases, with 17 bases between. CDR1 is SNHLY, CDR2 FYNNEI, per germline. The full variable domain, rest sourced from reference TRBV2 and TRBJ2-5, is EPEVTQTPSHQVTQMGQEVILRCVPISNHLYFYWYRQILGQKVEFLVSFYNNEISEKSEIFDDQFSVERPDGSNFTLKIRSTKLEDSAMYFCASRYYSGVQTQYFGPGTRLLVL.